This T cell receptor (beta chain) is drawn from a study of blood T cell repertoires in COVID-19. The CDR3 runs to 15 residues. The ends lost 0 bases at V and 6 bases at J; junction bases unmatched: 8. Germline V CDR1 and CDR2: MGHRA, YSYEKL. Profiled with immunoSEQ multiplex PCR; TCRdb holds only in-frame clones, not every one. The sample contains some 520,000 clones, roughly 87% of which appear only once. The chain is built from TRBV4-1 and TRBJ2-7; 7 bases are shared with TRBD2. This receptor was obtained from a man younger than 35 with COVID-19, enrolled during active disease. The source material was peripheral blood. This CDR3 reads CASSQEVTSVGEQYF. The DNA of the CDR3 is TGCGCCAGCAGCCAAGAAGTAACTAGCGTGGGCGAGCAGTACTTC.